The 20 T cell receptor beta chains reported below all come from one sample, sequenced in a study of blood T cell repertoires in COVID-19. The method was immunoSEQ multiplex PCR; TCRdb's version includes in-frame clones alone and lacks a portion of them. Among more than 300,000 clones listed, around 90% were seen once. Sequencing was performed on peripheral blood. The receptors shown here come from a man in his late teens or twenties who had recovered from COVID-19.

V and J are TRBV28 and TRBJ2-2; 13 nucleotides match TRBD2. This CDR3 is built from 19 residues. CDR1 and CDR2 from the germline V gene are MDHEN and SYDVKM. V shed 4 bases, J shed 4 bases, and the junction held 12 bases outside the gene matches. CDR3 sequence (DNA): TGTGCCAGCAGTTCTCCCGGGACAGGGACTAGCGGGGCCACCGGGGAGCTGTTTTTT. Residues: CASSSPGTGTSGATGELFF.

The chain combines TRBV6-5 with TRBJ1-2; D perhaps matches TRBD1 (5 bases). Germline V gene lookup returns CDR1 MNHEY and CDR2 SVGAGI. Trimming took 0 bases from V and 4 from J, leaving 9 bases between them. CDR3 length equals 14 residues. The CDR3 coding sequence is TGTGCCAGCAGTTACTCGGGGCAGGCCTATGGCTACACCTTC. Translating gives CASSYSGQAYGYTF.

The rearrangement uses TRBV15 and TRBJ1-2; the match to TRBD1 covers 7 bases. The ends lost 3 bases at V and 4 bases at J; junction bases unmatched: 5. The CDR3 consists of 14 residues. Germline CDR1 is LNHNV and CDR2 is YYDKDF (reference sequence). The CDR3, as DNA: TGTGCCACCAGCAGTCAAGGGGGCAGCTATGGCTACACCTTC. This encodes CATSSQGGSYGYTF.

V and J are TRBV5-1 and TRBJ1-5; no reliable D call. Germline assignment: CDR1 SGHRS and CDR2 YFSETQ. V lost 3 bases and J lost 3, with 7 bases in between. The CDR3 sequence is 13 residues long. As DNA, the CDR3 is TGCGCCAGCAGCTACGGTCCCAATCAGCCCCAGCATTTT. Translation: CASSYGPNQPQHF.

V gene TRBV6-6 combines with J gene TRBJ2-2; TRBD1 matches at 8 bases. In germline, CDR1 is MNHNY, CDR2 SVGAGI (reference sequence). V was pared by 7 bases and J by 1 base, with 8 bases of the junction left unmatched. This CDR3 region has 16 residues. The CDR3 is CASTQGQEGNTGELFF. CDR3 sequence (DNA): TGTGCCAGCACTCAGGGACAGGAGGGGAACACCGGGGAGCTGTTTTTT.

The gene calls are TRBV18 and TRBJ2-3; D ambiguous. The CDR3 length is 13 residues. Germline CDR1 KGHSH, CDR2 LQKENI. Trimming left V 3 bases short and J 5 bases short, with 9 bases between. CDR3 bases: TGTGCCAGCTCACCGGCTAGTATAGATACGCAGTATTTT. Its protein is CASSPASIDTQYF.

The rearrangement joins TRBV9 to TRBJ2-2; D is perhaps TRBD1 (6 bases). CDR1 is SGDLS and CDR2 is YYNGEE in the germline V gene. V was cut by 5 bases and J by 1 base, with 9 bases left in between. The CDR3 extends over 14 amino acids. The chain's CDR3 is CASSQGQNTGELFF. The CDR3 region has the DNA TGTGCCAGCAGTCAGGGACAGAACACCGGGGAGCTGTTTTTT.

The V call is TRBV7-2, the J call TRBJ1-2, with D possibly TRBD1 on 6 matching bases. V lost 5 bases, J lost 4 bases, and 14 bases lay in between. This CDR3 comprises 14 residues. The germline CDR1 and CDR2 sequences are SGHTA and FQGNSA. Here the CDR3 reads CASSTRQVVYGYTF. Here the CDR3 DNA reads TGTGCCAGCAGCACCCGACAGGTCGTCTATGGCTACACCTTC.

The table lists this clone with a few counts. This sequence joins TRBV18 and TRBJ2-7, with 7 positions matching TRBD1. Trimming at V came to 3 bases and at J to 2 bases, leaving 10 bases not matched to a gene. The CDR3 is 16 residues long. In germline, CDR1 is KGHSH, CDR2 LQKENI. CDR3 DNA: TGTGCCAGCTCACCTCCTACGACAGGGAAAACCTACGAGCAGTACTTC. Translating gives CASSPPTTGKTYEQYF.

The CDR3 reads CASSQDRYVTDTQYF. The CDR3 bases are TGCGCCAGCAGCCAAGATCGTTATGTCACAGATACGCAGTATTTT. This chain joins TRBV4-1 and TRBJ2-3; D remains unclear. CDR1 is MGHRA, CDR2 YSYEKL, per germline. This CDR3 has 15 amino acids. Trimming stripped 0 bases from V and 2 bases from J, with 9 bases between.

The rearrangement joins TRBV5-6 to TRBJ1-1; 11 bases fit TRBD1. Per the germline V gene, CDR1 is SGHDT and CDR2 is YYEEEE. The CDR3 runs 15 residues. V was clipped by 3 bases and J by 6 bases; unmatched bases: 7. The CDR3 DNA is TGTGCCAGCAGCTGGGACAGGGGGGCTGGGGCTGAAGCTTTCTTT. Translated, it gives CASSWDRGAGAEAFF.

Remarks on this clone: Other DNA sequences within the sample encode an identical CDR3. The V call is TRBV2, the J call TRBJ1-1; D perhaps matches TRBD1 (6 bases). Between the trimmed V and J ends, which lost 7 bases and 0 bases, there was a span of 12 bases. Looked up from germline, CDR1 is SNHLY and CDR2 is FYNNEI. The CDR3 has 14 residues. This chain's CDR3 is CASNQQGLNTEAFF. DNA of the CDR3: TGTGCCAGCAACCAACAGGGCCTGAACACTGAAGCTTTCTTT.

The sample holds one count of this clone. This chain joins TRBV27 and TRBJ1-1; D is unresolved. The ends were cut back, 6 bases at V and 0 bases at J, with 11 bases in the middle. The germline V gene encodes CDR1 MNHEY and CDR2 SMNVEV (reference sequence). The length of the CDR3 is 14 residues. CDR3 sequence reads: CASRPQALNTEAFF. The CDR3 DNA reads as TGTGCCAGCAGGCCTCAGGCCTTGAACACTGAAGCTTTCTTT.

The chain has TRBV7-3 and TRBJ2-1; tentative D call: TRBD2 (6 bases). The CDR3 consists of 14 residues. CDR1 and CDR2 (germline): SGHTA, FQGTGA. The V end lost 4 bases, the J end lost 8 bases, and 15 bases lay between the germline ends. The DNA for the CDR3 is TGTGCCAGCAGCTCGTCGGGAGCTGTCGATGAGCAGTTCTTC. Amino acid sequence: CASSSSGAVDEQFF.

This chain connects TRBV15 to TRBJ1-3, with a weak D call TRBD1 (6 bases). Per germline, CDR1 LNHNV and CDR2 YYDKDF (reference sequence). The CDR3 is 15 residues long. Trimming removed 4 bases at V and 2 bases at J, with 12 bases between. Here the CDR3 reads CATSITRTAGNTIYF. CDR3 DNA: TGTGCCACCAGCATAACCCGGACAGCTGGAAACACCATATATTTT.

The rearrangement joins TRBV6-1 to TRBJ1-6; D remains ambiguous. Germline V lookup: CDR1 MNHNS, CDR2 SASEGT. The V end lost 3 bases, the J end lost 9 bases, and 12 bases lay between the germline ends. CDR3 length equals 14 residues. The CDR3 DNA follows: TGTGCCAGCAGTGAGGGAGGGATCGCTTCACCCCTCCACTTT. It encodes CASSEGGIASPLHF.

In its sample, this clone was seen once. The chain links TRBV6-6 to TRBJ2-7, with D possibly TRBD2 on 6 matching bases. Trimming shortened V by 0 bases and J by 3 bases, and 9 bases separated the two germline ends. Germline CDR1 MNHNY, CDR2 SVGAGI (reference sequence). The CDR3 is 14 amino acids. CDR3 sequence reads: CASSYSAGSYEQYF. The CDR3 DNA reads TGTGCCAGCAGTTACTCTGCCGGGAGCTACGAGCAGTACTTC.

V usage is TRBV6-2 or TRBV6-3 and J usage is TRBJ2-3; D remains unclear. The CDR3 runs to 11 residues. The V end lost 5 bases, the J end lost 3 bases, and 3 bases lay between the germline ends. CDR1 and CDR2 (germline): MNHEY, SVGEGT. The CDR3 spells CASSQTDTQYF. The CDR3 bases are TGTGCCAGCAGTCAGACAGATACGCAGTATTTT.

The CDR3 region is CASSSPGTGIYEQYF. The CDR3 region has the DNA TGTGCCAGCAGTTCCCCCGGGACAGGGATCTACGAGCAGTACTTC. This rearrangement joins TRBV2 to TRBJ2-7, with 9 bases that match TRBD1. Per germline, CDR1 SNHLY and CDR2 FYNNEI. The CDR3 covers 15 residues. Germline trimming cut 5 bases from V and 3 bases from J; bases unmatched to any gene: 8.

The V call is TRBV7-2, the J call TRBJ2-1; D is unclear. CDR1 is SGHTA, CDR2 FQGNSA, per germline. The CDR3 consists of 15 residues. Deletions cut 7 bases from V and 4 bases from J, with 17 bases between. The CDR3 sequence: CASTPWAEGYNEQFF. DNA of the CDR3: TGTGCCAGCACCCCTTGGGCCGAAGGATACAATGAGCAGTTCTTC.